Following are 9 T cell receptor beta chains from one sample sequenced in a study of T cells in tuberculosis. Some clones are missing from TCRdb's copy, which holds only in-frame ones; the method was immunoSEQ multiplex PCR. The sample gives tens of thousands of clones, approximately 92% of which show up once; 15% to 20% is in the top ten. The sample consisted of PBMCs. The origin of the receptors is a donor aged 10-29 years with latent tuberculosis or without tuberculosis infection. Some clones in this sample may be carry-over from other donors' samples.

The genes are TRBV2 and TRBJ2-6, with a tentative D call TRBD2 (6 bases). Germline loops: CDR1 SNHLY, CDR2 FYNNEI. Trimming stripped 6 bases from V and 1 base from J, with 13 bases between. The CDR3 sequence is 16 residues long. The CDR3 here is CASSRTTSSGANVLTF. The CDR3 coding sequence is TGTGCCAGCAGCCGGACTACTAGTTCTGGGGCCAACGTCCTGACTTTC.

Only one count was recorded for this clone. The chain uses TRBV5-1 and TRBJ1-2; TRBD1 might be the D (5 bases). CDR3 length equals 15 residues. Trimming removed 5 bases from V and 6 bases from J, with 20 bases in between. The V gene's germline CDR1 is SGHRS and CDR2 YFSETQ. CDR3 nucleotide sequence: TGCGCCAGCAGTTCAGGGAGGAGGTACGCGGATGGCTACACCTTC. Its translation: CASSSGRRYADGYTF.

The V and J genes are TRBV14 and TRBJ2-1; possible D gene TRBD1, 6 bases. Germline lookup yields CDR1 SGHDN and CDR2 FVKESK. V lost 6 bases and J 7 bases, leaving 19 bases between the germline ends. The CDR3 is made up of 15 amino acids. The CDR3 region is CASRHLGTKSNEQFF. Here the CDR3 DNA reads TGTGCCAGCAGGCACCTGGGGACAAAATCTAATGAGCAGTTCTTC.

The CDR3 is CASSDTGGNEQFF. CDR3 bases: TGTGCCAGCAGTGACACGGGGGGCAATGAGCAGTTCTTC. The rearrangement uses TRBV6-4 and TRBJ2-1, with 7 bases that match TRBD2. The CDR3 is 13 amino acids. V was clipped by 2 bases and J by 6 bases; unmatched bases: 1. Germline V CDR1 and CDR2: MRHNA, SNTAGT.

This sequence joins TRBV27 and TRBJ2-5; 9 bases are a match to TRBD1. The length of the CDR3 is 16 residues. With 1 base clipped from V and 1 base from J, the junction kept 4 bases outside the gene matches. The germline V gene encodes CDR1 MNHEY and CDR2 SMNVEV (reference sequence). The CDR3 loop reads CASSLLGTGTQETQYF. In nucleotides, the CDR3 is TGTGCCAGCAGTTTATTAGGGACAGGGACCCAAGAGACCCAGTACTTC.

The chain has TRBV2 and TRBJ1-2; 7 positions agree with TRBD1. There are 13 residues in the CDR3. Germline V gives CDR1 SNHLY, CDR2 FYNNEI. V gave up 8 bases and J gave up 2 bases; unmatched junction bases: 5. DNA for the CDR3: TGTGCCAGCCAGAGACAGGGAAACTATGGCTACACCTTC. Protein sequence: CASQRQGNYGYTF.

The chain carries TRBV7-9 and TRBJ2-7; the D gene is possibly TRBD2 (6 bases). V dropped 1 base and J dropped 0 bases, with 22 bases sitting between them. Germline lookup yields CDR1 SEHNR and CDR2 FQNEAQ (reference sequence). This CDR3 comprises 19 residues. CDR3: CASSLVVGDGGPSSYEQYF. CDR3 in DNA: TGTGCCAGCAGCTTAGTGGTAGGTGACGGAGGGCCGAGCTCCTACGAGCAGTACTTC.

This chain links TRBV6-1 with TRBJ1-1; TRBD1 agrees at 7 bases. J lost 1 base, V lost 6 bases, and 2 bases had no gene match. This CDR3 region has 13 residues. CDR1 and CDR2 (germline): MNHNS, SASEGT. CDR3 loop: CASRYRGNTEAFF. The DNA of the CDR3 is TGTGCCAGCAGGTACAGGGGGAACACTGAAGCTTTCTTT.

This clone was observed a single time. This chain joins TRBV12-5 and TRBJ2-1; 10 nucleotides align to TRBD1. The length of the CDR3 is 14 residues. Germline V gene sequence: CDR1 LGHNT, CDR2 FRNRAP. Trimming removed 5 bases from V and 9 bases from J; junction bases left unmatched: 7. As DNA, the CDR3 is TGTGCTAGTGGTCCAGGACAGGGGGGGGCTGAGCAGTTCTTC. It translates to CASGPGQGGAEQFF.